This T cell receptor (beta chain) was documented in a study of monozygotic twins with inflammatory bowel disease. General study findings and limits: Sharing of clonotypes with others was lower in IBD patients than in healthy twins, and this was especially so with disease activity.

The CDR3 loop spans 14 amino acids. Looked up from germline, CDR1 is SGHRS and CDR2 is YFSETQ. Of note for this clonotype: No antigen is known for it.

TCR libraries were prepared from roughly 3,500 ng total RNA each. TCRalpha and TCRbeta cDNA was put through two nested PCRs of roughly 17 and 9 cycles. Reprocessing the 5' RACE reads, TCRdb reports a single entry for every CDR3 protein and omits DNA. This listing includes 120,000 to 150,000 distinct CDR3 sequences. Blood, 2 to 2.5 ml, was drawn per donor. Sequencing input: blood. This receptor was identified in a human donor with ulcerative colitis or Crohn's disease, or a healthy co-twin of an affected twin (not recorded which). This chain links TRBV5-1 with TRBJ1-2; with no DNA, the TCRdb D assignment of TRBD1 cannot be verified. The CDR3 loop reads CASSLNQGGYGYTF.